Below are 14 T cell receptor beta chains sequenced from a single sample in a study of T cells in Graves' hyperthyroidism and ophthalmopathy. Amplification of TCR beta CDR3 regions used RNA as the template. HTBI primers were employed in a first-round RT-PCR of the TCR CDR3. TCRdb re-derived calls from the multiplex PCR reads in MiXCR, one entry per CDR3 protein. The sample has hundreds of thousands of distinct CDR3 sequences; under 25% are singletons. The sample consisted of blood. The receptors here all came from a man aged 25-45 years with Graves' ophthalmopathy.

CDR3 coding DNA: TGTGCCACGACGGGACAAATAACCTACAATGAGCAGTTCTTC. Protein: CATTGQITYNEQFF. The chain is built from TRBV6-2 or TRBV6-3 and TRBJ2-1, with a possible D match to TRBD1 (6 bases). The germline V and J ends were trimmed by 10 bases and 2 bases, with 15 bases remaining between them. Germline-derived CDR1 and CDR2 are MNHEY and SVGEGT. The CDR3 extends over 14 amino acids.

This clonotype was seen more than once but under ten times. The CDR3 coding sequence is TGCAGCGTTGTATATCGACAGGGTGCCCTCCAGCAGTACTTC. This encodes CSVVYRQGALQQYF. The chain has TRBV29-1 and TRBJ2-7; 7 nucleotides align to TRBD1. The CDR3 loop spans 14 amino acids. V shed 4 bases, J shed 8 bases, and the junction held 14 bases outside the gene matches. Germline CDR1 and CDR2: SQVTM and ANQGSEA.

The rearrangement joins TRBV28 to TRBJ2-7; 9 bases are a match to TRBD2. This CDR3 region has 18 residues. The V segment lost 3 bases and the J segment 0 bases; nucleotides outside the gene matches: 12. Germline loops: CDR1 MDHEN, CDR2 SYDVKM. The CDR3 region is CASSFGLAGRGVSYEQYF. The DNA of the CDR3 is TGTGCCAGCAGTTTCGGGCTAGCGGGGAGGGGGGTCTCCTACGAGCAGTACTTC.

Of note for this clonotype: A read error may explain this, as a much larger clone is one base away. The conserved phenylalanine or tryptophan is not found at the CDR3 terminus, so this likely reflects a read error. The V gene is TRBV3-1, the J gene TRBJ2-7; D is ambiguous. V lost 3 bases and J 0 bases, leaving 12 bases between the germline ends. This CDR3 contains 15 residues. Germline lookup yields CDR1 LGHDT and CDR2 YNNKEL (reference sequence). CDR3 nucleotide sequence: TGTGCCAGCAGCCATTCCGGCGGCAGCTCCTACGAGCAGTACTTA. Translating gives CASSHSGGSSYEQYL.

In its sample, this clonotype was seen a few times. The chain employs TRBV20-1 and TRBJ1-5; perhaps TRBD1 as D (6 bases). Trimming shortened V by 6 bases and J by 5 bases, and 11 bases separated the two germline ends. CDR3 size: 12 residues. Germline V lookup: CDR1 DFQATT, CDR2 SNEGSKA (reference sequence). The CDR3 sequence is CSAPQGDQPQHF. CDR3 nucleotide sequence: TGCAGTGCACCACAGGGAGATCAGCCCCAGCATTTT.

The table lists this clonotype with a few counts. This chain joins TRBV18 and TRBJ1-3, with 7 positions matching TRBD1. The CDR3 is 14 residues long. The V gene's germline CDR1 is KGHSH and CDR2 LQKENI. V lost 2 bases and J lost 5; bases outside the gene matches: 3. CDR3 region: CASSPTGQRNTIYF. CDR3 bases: TGTGCCAGCTCACCAACGGGACAGAGAAACACCATATATTTT.

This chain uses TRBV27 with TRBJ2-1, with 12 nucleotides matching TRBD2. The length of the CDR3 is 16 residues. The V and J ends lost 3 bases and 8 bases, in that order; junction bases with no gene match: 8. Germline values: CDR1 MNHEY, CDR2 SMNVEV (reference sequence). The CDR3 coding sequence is TGTGCCAGCAGTTTGGTCCTAGCGGGAGGGCCCTATGAGCAGTTCTTC. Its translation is CASSLVLAGGPYEQFF.

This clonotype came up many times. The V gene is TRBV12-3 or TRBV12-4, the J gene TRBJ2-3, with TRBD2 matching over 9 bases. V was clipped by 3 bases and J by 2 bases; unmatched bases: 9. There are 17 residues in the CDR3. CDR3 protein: CASSFHPRTSDTDTQYF. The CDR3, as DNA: TGTGCCAGCAGTTTTCATCCAAGGACTAGCGACACAGATACGCAGTATTTT.

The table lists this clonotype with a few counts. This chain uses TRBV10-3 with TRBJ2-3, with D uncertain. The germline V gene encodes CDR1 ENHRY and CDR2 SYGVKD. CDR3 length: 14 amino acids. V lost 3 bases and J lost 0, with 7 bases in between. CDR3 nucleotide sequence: TGTGCCATCAGTGACCGTGGTAGCACAGATACGCAGTATTTT. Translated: CAISDRGSTDTQYF.

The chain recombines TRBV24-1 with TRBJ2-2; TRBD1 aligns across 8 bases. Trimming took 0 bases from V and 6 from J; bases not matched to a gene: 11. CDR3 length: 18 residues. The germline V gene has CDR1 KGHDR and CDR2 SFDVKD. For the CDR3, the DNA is TGTGCCACCAGTGATTTGCGGGCCGGGACAGGTGATCCCGGGGAGCTGTTTTTT. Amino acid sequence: CATSDLRAGTGDPGELFF.

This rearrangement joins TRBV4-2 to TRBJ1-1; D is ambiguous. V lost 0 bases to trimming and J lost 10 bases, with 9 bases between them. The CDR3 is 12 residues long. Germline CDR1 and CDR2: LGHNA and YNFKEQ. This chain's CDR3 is CASSQERLGAFF. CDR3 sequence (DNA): TGTGCCAGCAGCCAAGAACGATTGGGAGCTTTCTTT.

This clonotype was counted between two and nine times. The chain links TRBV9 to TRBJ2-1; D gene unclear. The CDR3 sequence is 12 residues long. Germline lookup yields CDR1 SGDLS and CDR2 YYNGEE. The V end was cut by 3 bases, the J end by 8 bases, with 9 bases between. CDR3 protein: CASSAASHEQFF. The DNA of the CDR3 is TGTGCCAGCAGCGCAGCCTCACATGAGCAGTTCTTC.

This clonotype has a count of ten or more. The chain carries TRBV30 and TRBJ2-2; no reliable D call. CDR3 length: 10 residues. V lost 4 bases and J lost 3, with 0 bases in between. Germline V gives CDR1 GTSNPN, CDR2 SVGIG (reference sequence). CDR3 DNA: TGTGCCTGGAACACCGGGGAGCTGTTTTTT. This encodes CAWNTGELFF.

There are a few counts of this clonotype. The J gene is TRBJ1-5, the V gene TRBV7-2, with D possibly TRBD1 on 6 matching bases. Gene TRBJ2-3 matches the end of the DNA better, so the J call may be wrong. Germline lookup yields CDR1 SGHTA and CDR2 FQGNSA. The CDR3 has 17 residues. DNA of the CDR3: TGTGCCAGCAGCCAGGGACCACAGGGAGCCGGCGGTCAGCCCCAGTATTTT. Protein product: CASSQGPQGAGGQPQYF.